Below are 25 T cell receptor beta chains sequenced from a single sample in a study of T cell repertoires in cytomegalovirus infection. Their antigens remain unidentified. Each CDR3 protein is one row after TCRdb ran MiXCR on the reads. The sample lists roughly 200,000 distinct CDR3 sequences; about 38% were seen once. Sequenced material: CD8+ T cells from cultured PBMCs, taken from culture after CMV antigen stimulation. These TCRs come from a human donor in good health (CMV status not recorded). Some clones in this sample may be carry-over from other donors' samples.

The chain carries TRBV27 and TRBJ1-5; 8 bases fit TRBD1. V lost 0 bases and J lost 6; bases outside the gene matches: 4. The germline V gene encodes CDR1 MNHEY and CDR2 SMNVEV (reference sequence). The CDR3 loop spans 15 amino acids. CDR3 nucleotide sequence: TGTGCCAGCAGTTTATCGGGGGGGACAGGTCAGCCCCAGCATTTT. It yields the protein CASSLSGGTGQPQHF.

This clonotype was seen more than once but under ten times. CDR3 nucleotides: TGCAGTGCGCGGGAGGCGGGGGGCGGCACCGGGGAGCTGTTTTTT. Translating it yields CSAREAGGGTGELFF. The V call is TRBV20-1, the J call TRBJ2-2, with 8 nucleotides matching TRBD2. Germline CDR1 reads DFQATT; CDR2 reads SNEGSKA (reference sequence). This CDR3 is built from 15 residues. The V gene end was trimmed by 6 bases and the J gene end by 4 bases; junction bases not matched to a gene: 10.

This clonotype was counted only a few times. Germline and junction disagree at one end, which may indicate a read error. The J gene is TRBJ2-3, the V gene TRBV7-6, with D unclear. This CDR3 has 15 amino acids. The germline CDR1 and CDR2 sequences are SGHVS and FNYEAQ. CDR3 protein: CASSLGATLTDTQYF. The CDR3, as DNA: TGTGCTAGCAGCTTAGGTGCTACCCTCACAGATACGCAGTATTTT.

This clonotype was counted a few times. J is TRBJ1-5 and V is TRBV4-2; possible D gene TRBD1, 6 bases. V lost 0 bases and J 3 bases, leaving 12 bases between the germline ends. The CDR3 is made up of 16 amino acids. Per germline, CDR1 LGHNA and CDR2 YNFKEQ. The CDR3 DNA reads as TGTGCCAGCAGCCAAGAGGGGAGGGGGTACAATCAGCCCCAGCATTTT. Translating it yields CASSQEGRGYNQPQHF.

This clonotype has just a few counts. The J gene is TRBJ1-5, the V gene TRBV5-6; D is unclear. The ends were cut back, 5 bases at V and 7 bases at J, with 10 bases in the middle. Germline loops: CDR1 SGHDT, CDR2 YYEEEE. This CDR3 has 12 residues. CDR3 loop: CASSSGRQPQHF. In nucleotides, the CDR3 is TGTGCCAGCAGTTCCGGGCGCCAGCCCCAGCATTTT.

This clonotype was counted only a few times. The J gene is TRBJ1-2, the V gene TRBV7-2, with D maybe TRBD1 (6 bases). The length of the CDR3 is 15 residues. V lost 1 base and J lost 4, with 13 bases in between. CDR1 is SGHTA and CDR2 is FQGNSA in the germline V gene. This chain's CDR3 is CASSLVAGALYGYTF. In nucleotides, the CDR3 is TGTGCCAGCAGCTTAGTGGCAGGGGCCCTCTATGGCTACACCTTC.

This clonotype was detected many times. The chain carries TRBV7-6 and TRBJ2-3; TRBD2 is a possible D gene (5 bases). CDR1 is SGHVS, CDR2 FNYEAQ, per germline. V lost 2 bases and J lost 2, with 17 bases in between. This CDR3 comprises 17 residues. The CDR3 bases are TGTGCCAGCAGCTTAAGGACTGGAGAAGGCTTCACAGATACGCAGTATTTT. It encodes CASSLRTGEGFTDTQYF.

The chain has TRBV12-3 or TRBV12-4 and TRBJ2-2, with TRBD2 identical over 8 bases. The CDR3 length is 16 residues. V was clipped by 3 bases and J by 3 bases; unmatched bases: 6. This CDR3 is CASSFGGGGYTGELFF. CDR3 DNA sequence: TGTGCCAGCAGTTTTGGCGGCGGGGGGTACACCGGGGAGCTGTTTTTT.

This chain uses TRBV11-2 with TRBJ2-3; 7 nucleotides match TRBD2. V shed 0 bases and J 2 bases; nucleotides not matched to a gene: 8. The CDR3 is 17 residues long. Germline V gene lookup returns CDR1 SGHAT and CDR2 FQNNGV. The DNA for the CDR3 is TGTGCCAGCAGCTTAGATCAGAGAGCGGGATACACAGATACGCAGTATTTT. It encodes CASSLDQRAGYTDTQYF. The full variable domain, completed using reference TRBV11-2 and TRBJ2-3, is EAGVAQSPRYKIIEKRQSVAFWCNPISGHATLYWYQQILGQGPKLLIQFQNNGVVDDSQLPKDRFSAERLKGVDSTLKIQPAKLEDSAVYLCASSLDQRAGYTDTQYFGPGTRLTVL.

This clonotype was found a few times. The chain combines TRBV4-2 with TRBJ1-2, with 7 bases aligning to TRBD1. CDR1 and CDR2 (germline): LGHNA, YNFKEQ. V dropped 3 bases and J dropped 2; count of bases not matched to a gene: 9. The CDR3 is 16 residues long. CDR3 DNA sequence: TGTGCCAGCAGCCATCGCCGGACAGGATTAAACTATGGCTACACCTTC. This codes for CASSHRRTGLNYGYTF.

This clonotype was counted a few times. The V gene is TRBV7-6, the J gene TRBJ2-5; D gene ambiguous. Between the trimmed V and J ends, which lost 6 bases and 4 bases, there was a span of 9 bases. In germline, CDR1 is SGHVS, CDR2 FNYEAQ. This CDR3 region has 12 residues. This CDR3 is CASSTGRETQYF. CDR3 in DNA: TGTGCCAGCAGTACTGGAAGAGAGACCCAGTACTTC.

The V and J genes are TRBV7-8 and TRBJ2-3; weak D call: TRBD1 (5 bases). V shed 4 bases and J shed 2 bases, with 16 bases lying between them. Germline assignment: CDR1 SGHVS and CDR2 FQNEAQ. The CDR3 consists of 16 residues. CDR3 bases: TGTGCCAGCAGCTCCACCTTGGCGACAGACACAGATACGCAGTATTTT. Amino acid sequence: CASSSTLATDTDTQYF. The full variable domain, completed using reference TRBV7-8 and TRBJ2-3, is GAGVSQSPRYKVAKRGQDVALRCDPISGHVSLFWYQQALGQGPEFLTYFQNEAQLDKSGLPSDRFFAERPEGSVSTLKIQRTQQEDSAVYLCASSSTLATDTDTQYFGPGTRLTVL.

This clonotype was observed once. The V gene is TRBV5-1, the J gene TRBJ2-3; possible D gene TRBD2, 6 bases. CDR3 length: 17 amino acids. V lost 0 bases and J lost 2, with 16 bases in between. CDR1 and CDR2 (germline): SGHRS, YFSETQ. The CDR3 DNA reads as TGCGCCAGCAGCTTGGCCGCGGAGGGCCCACACACAGATACGCAGTATTTT. This gives the protein CASSLAAEGPHTDTQYF.

Here the CDR3 reads CASSHPAEGGRTDTQYF. The DNA of the CDR3 is TGTGCCAGCAGCCACCCAGCGGAGGGGGGACGAACAGATACGCAGTATTTT. This sequence joins TRBV7-8 and TRBJ2-3; possibly TRBD1 or TRBD2 for D (6 bases each). This CDR3 is 17 amino acids long. Germline loops: CDR1 SGHVS, CDR2 FQNEAQ. Trimming pared 5 bases from V and 3 bases from J, leaving 21 bases between.

The sample holds many counts of this clonotype. The gene calls are TRBV12-3 or TRBV12-4 and TRBJ1-5, with 8 bases fitting TRBD1. The CDR3 spans 19 residues. The V segment lost 3 bases and the J segment 2 bases; nucleotides outside the gene matches: 15. CDR3 bases: TGTGCCAGCAGTTTGAGTTCGCAGGGGGCGTTTCCGCGCAATCAGCCCCAGCATTTT. Residues: CASSLSSQGAFPRNQPQHF.

The chain recombines TRBV7-8 with TRBJ2-1; D is uncertain. The CDR3 consists of 15 residues. CDR1 and CDR2 from the germline V gene are SGHVS and FQNEAQ. Trimming took 5 bases from V and 0 from J, leaving 11 bases between them. CDR3 sequence reads: CASSPPVDSYNEQFF. The CDR3 DNA sequence: TGTGCCAGCAGCCCTCCGGTGGACTCCTACAATGAGCAGTTCTTC.

J is TRBJ2-1 and V is TRBV6-6; 12 bases line up with TRBD2. Germline V gene lookup returns CDR1 MNHNY and CDR2 SVGAGI (reference sequence). Trimming took 5 bases from V and 7 from J; bases not matched to a gene: 6. The CDR3 extends over 15 amino acids. The CDR3: CASSPLAGGPNEQFF. In nucleotides, the CDR3 is TGTGCCAGCAGTCCACTAGCGGGAGGTCCAAATGAGCAGTTCTTC.

The table lists this clonotype with a few counts. The CDR3 loop is CASSPPPGQGEETQYF. CDR3 DNA sequence: TGTGCCAGCAGTCCCCCTCCGGGACAGGGGGAAGAGACCCAGTACTTC. The chain combines TRBV27 with TRBJ2-5; 11 positions match TRBD1. In germline, CDR1 is MNHEY, CDR2 SMNVEV (reference sequence). The V segment lost 5 bases and the J segment 3 bases; nucleotides outside the gene matches: 8. The CDR3 covers 16 residues.

At least ten counts were recorded for this clonotype. The rearrangement links TRBV6-6 to TRBJ1-4; D might be TRBD1 (6 bases). Trimming took 10 bases from V and 4 from J, leaving 16 bases between them. The CDR3 loop spans 14 amino acids. Germline assignment: CDR1 MNHNY and CDR2 SVGAGI (reference sequence). CDR3 loop: CATKRTVNNEKLFF. As DNA, the CDR3 is TGTGCCACCAAAAGGACAGTTAATAATGAAAAACTGTTTTTT.

The CDR3 is CASSLDGLGKNIQYF. The CDR3 DNA is TGTGCCAGCAGTTTAGACGGTTTGGGCAAAAACATTCAGTACTTC. The rearrangement joins TRBV12-3 or TRBV12-4 to TRBJ2-4; D not resolved. Trimming removed 1 base from V and 3 bases from J, with 10 bases in between. This CDR3 region has 15 residues.

This clonotype was picked up many times. This CDR3 is CASSLAVPLASSYNEQFF. CDR3 nucleotides: TGTGCCAGCAGCTTAGCAGTGCCCCTAGCGAGCTCCTACAATGAGCAGTTCTTC. The V and J genes are TRBV7-8 and TRBJ2-1, with D perhaps TRBD2 (6 bases). CDR3 length equals 18 residues. CDR1 is SGHVS, CDR2 FQNEAQ, per germline. V dropped 0 bases and J dropped 0 bases, with 15 bases sitting between them.

This clonotype was counted a few times. This chain links TRBV12-3 or TRBV12-4 with TRBJ2-4; D is undetermined. Trimming shortened V by 8 bases and J by 0 bases, and 14 bases separated the two germline ends. The CDR3 is 15 residues long. CDR3 nucleotides: TGTGCCAGCTCGAAGGGCCGAGGAGCCAAAAACATTCAGTACTTC. Its protein product is CASSKGRGAKNIQYF.

The chain combines TRBV7-3 with TRBJ1-2, with D hard to call. Germline assignment: CDR1 SGHTA and CDR2 FQGTGA. This CDR3 spans 14 amino acids. V dropped 0 bases and J dropped 6 bases, with 11 bases sitting between them. The CDR3 is CASSLTCFANGYTF. The DNA for the CDR3 is TGTGCCAGCAGCTTAACATGTTTCGCGAATGGCTACACCTTC.

The sample holds a few counts of this clonotype. The J gene is TRBJ2-2, the V gene TRBV7-8; TRBD2 matches 14 bases. V lost 3 bases to trimming and J lost 6 bases; unmatched junction nucleotides: 6. The CDR3 is made up of 17 amino acids. Germline V gene lookup returns CDR1 SGHVS and CDR2 FQNEAQ. This CDR3 is CASSLGLAGDVAGELFF. For the CDR3, the DNA is TGTGCCAGCAGCTTGGGACTAGCGGGAGATGTGGCCGGGGAGCTGTTTTTT.

The V gene is TRBV29-1, the J gene TRBJ1-2; weak D call: TRBD1 (5 bases). Germline values: CDR1 SQVTM, CDR2 ANQGSEA. With 4 bases removed from V and 6 bases from J, the gap between germline ends came to 9 bases. The CDR3 has 11 residues. As DNA, the CDR3 is TGCAGCGTTGCGGGACTAAATGGCTACACCTTC. Amino acids: CSVAGLNGYTF.